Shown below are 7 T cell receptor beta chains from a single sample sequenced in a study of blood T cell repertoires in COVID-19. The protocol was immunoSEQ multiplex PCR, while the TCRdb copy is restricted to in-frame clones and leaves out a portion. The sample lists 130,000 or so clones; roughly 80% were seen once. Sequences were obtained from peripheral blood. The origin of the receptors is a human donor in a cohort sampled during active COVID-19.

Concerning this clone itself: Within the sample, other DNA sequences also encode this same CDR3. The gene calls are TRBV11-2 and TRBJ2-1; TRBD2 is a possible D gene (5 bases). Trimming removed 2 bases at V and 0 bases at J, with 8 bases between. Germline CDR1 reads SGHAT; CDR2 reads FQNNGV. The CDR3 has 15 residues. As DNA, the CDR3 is TGTGCCAGCAGCTTAAGGAGGAGCTCCTACAATGAGCAGTTCTTC. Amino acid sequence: CASSLRRSSYNEQFF.

The CDR3: CASSVQGLSGNTIYF. For the CDR3, the DNA is TGTGCCAGCAGCGTACAGGGCCTCTCTGGAAACACCATATATTTT. The chain carries TRBV9 and TRBJ1-3, with D possibly matching TRBD1 (5 bases). Germline V gene lookup returns CDR1 SGDLS and CDR2 YYNGEE. The CDR3 totals 15 residues. V was trimmed by 1 base and J by 0 bases, leaving 8 bases between them.

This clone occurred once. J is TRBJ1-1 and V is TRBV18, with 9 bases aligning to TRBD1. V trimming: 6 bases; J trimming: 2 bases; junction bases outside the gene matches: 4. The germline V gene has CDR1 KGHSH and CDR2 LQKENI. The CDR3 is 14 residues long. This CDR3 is CASSLTGGNTEAFF. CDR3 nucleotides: TGTGCCAGCTCGCTTACAGGGGGCAACACTGAAGCTTTCTTT.

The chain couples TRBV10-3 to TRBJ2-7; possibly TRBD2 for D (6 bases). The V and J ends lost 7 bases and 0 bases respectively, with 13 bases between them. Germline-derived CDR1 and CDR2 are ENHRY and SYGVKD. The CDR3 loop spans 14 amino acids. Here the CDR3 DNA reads TGTGCCATCAATCCCGGGACTGCCTCCTACGAGCAGTACTTC. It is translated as CAINPGTASYEQYF.

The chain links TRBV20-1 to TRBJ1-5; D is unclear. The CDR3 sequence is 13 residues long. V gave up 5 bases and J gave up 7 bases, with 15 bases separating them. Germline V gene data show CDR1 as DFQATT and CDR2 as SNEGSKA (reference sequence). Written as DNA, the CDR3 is TGCAGTGCTGGTGTGAGGGTCGAACAGCCCCAGCATTTT. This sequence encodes CSAGVRVEQPQHF.

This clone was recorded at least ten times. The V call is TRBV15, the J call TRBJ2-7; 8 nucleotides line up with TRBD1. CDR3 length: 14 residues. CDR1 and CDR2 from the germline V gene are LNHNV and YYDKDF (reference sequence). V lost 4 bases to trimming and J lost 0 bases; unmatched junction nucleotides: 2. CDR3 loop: CATSTGQGSYEQYF. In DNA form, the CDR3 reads TGTGCCACCAGCACTGGACAGGGCTCCTACGAGCAGTACTTC.

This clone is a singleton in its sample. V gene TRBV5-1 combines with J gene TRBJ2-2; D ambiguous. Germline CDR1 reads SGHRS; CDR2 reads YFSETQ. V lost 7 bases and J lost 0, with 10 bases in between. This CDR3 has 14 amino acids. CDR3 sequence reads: CASRRIANTGELFF. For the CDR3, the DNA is TGCGCCAGCCGGCGGATCGCGAACACCGGGGAGCTGTTTTTT.